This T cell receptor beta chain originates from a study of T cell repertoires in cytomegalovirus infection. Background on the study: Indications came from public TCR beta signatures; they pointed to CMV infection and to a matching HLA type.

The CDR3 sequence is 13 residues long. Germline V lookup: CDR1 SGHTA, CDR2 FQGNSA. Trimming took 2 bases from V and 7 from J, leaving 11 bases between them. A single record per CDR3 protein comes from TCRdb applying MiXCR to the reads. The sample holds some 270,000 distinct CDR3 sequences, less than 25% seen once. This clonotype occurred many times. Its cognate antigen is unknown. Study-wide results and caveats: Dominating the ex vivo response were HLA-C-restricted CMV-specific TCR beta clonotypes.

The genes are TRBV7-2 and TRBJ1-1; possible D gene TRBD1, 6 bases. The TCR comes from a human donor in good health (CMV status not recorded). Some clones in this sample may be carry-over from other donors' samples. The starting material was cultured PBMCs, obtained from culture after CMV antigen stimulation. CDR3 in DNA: TGTGCCAGCAGCTTATGGACAGTTAATGAAGCTTTCTTT. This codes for CASSLWTVNEAFF.